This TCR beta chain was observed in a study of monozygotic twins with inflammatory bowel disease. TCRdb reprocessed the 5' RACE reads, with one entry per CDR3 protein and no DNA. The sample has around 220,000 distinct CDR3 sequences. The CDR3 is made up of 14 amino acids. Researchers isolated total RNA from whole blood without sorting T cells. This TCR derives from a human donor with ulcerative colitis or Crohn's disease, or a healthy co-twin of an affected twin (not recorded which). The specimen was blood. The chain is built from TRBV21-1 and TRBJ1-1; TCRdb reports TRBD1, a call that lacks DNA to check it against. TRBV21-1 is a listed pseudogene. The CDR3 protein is CASSNYSQGREAFF.